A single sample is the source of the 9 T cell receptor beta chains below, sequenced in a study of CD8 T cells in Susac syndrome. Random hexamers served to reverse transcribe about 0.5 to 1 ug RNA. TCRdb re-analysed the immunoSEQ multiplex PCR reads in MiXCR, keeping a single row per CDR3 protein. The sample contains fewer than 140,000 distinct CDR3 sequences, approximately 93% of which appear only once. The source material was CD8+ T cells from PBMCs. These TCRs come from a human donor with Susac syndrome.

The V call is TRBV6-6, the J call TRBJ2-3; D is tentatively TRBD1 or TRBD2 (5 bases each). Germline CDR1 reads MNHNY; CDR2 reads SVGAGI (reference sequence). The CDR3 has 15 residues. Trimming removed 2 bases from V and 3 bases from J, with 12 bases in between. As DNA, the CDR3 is TGTGCCAGCAGTTACATGGGGGAACGGACAGATACGCAGTATTTT. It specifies CASSYMGERTDTQYF.

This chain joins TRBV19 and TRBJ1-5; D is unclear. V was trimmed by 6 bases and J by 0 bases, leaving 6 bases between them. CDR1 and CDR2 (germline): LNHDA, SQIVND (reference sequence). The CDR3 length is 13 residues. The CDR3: CASSPHSNQPQHF. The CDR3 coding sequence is TGTGCCAGTAGCCCTCATAGCAATCAGCCCCAGCATTTT.

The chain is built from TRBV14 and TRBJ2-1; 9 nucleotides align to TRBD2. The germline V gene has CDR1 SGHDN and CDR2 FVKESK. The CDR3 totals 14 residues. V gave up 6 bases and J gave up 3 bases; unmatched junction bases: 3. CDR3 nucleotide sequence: TGTGCCAGCAGAGTAGCGGGGGACTACAATGAGCAGTTCTTC. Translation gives CASRVAGDYNEQFF.

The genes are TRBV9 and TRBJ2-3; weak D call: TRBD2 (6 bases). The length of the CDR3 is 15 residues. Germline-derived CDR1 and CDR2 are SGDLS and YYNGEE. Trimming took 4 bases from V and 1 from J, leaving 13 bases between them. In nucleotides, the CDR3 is TGTGCCAGCAGCCTCTCGGGGGTGGGCACAGATACGCAGTATTTT. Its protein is CASSLSGVGTDTQYF.

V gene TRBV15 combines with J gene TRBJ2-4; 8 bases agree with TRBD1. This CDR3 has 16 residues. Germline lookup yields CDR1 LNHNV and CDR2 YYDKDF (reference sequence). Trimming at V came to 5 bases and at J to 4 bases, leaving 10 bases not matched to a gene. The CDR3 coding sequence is TGTGCCACCAGCGGTGACAGGGGAACTAGTAAAAACATTCAGTACTTC. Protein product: CATSGDRGTSKNIQYF.

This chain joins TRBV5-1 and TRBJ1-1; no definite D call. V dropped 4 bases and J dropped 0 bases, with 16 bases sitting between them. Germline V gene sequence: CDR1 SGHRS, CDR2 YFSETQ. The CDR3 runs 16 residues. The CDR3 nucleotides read TGCGCCAGCAGCAACCGGGAAACTTCCTTGAACACTGAAGCTTTCTTT. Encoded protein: CASSNRETSLNTEAFF.

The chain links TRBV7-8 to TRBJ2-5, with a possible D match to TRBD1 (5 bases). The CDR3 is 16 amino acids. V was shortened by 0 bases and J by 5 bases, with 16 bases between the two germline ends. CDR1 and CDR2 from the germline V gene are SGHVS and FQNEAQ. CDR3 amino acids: CASSLALAQGLETQYF. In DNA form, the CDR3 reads TGTGCCAGCAGCTTAGCGCTTGCTCAGGGTTTGGAGACCCAGTACTTC.

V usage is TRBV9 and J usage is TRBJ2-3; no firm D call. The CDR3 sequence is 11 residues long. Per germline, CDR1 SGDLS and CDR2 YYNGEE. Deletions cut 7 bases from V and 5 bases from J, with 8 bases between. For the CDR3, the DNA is TGTGCCAGCTTGCACGGAGATACGCAGTATTTT. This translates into CASLHGDTQYF.

CDR3 residues: CSARDPGGVREQYF. As DNA, the CDR3 is TGCAGTGCTAGAGATCCGGGTGGGGTGAGGGAGCAGTACTTC. This chain connects TRBV20-1 to TRBJ2-7, with D unclear. V gave up 0 bases and J gave up 7 bases, with 16 bases separating them. CDR1 and CDR2 (germline): DFQATT, SNEGSKA (reference sequence). CDR3 length equals 14 residues.